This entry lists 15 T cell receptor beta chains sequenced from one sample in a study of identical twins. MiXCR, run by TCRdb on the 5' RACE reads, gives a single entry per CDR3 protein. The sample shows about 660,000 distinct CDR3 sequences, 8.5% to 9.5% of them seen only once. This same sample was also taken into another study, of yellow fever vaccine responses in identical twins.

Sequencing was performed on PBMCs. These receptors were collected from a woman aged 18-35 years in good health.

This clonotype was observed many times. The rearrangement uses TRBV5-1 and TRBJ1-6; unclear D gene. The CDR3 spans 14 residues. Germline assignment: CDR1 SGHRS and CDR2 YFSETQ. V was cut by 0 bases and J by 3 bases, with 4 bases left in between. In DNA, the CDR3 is TGCGCCAGCAGCTTGGAGGGCTATAATTCACCCCTCCACTTT. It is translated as CASSLEGYNSPLHF.

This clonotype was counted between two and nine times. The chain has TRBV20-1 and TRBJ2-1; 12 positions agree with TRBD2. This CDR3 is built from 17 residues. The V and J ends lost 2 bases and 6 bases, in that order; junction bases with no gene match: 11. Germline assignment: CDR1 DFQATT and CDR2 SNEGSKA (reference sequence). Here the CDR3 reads CSARSRLATSGGNEQFF. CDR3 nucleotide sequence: TGCAGTGCTAGATCCCGCCTAGCGACTAGCGGGGGCAATGAGCAGTTCTTC.

In nucleotides, the CDR3 is TGCAGTGCCAAGCTTACTAGCGGGGTCTCCTACGAGCAGTACTTC. As protein: CSAKLTSGVSYEQYF. The V gene is TRBV20-1, the J gene TRBJ2-7, with TRBD2 matching 10 bases. Germline V lookup: CDR1 DFQATT, CDR2 SNEGSKA (reference sequence). The V gene end was trimmed by 6 bases and the J gene end by 0 bases; junction bases not matched to a gene: 8. This CDR3 region has 15 residues.

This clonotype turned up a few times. CDR3 sequence reads: CASGSRPGRVYTGELFF. The CDR3 DNA follows: TGTGCCAGCGGATCCCGGCCGGGCAGGGTGTACACCGGGGAGCTGTTTTTT. V gene TRBV6-1 combines with J gene TRBJ2-2, with D perhaps matching TRBD1 (5 bases). The CDR3 has 17 residues. V was trimmed by 8 bases and J by 3 bases, leaving 22 bases between them. The germline V gene has CDR1 MNHNS and CDR2 SASEGT.

The CDR3: CASTDKGALGEQYF. DNA of the CDR3: TGTGCCAGCACCGACAAGGGGGCACTTGGGGAGCAGTACTTC. The chain joins TRBV6-1 to TRBJ2-7, with 7 bases aligning to TRBD1. The germline gives CDR1 MNHNS, CDR2 SASEGT. V gave up 7 bases and J gave up 7 bases; unmatched junction bases: 13. The CDR3 contains 14 residues.

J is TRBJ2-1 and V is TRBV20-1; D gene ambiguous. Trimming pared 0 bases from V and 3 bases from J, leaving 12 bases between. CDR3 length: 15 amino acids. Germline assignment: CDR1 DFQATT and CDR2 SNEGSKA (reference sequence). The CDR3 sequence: CSARDRRHLYNEQFF. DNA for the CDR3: TGCAGTGCTAGAGATCGGCGGCATCTCTACAATGAGCAGTTCTTC.

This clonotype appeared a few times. The DNA for the CDR3 is TGCAGCGTTGTCCCAGGACTAGCGGGAGCAACCGGGGAGCTGTTTTTT. This gives the protein CSVVPGLAGATGELFF. This chain uses TRBV29-1 with TRBJ2-2; 13 positions match TRBD2. The V gene's germline CDR1 is SQVTM and CDR2 ANQGSEA. This CDR3 region has 16 residues. After removal of 4 bases from V and 5 bases from J, the junction contained 7 bases not matched to a gene.

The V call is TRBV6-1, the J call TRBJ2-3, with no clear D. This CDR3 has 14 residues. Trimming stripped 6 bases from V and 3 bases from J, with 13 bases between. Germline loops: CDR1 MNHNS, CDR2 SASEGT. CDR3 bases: TGTGCCAGCAGCCCCACTATGGGTACAGATACGCAGTATTTT. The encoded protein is CASSPTMGTDTQYF.

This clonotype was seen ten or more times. The CDR3 sequence is CASSPADTSYQETQYF. Written as DNA, the CDR3 is TGTGCCAGCAGCCCGGCGGACACCTCGTACCAAGAGACCCAGTACTTC. This chain joins TRBV3-1 and TRBJ2-5; tentative D call: TRBD1 (5 bases). The ends were cut back, 4 bases at V and 0 bases at J, with 15 bases in the middle. This CDR3 has 16 amino acids. Germline CDR1 and CDR2: LGHDT and YNNKEL (reference sequence).

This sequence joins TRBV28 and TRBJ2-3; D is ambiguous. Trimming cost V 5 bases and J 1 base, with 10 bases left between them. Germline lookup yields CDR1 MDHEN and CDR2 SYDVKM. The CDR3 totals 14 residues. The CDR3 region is CASSPSARTDTQYF. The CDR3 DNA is TGTGCCAGCAGTCCTTCTGCCCGCACAGATACGCAGTATTTT.

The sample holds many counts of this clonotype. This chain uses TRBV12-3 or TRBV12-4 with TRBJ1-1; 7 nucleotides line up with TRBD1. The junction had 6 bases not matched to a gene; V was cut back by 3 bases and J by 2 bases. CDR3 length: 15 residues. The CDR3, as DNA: TGTGCCAGCAGTTTCACGGGACAGAAAAACACTGAAGCTTTCTTT. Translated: CASSFTGQKNTEAFF.

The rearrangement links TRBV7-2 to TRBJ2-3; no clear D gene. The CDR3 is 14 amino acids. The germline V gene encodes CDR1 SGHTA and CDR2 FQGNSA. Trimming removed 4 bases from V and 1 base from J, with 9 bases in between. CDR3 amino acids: CASSSSGRTDTQYF. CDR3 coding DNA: TGTGCCAGCAGCTCTTCGGGCCGCACAGATACGCAGTATTTT.

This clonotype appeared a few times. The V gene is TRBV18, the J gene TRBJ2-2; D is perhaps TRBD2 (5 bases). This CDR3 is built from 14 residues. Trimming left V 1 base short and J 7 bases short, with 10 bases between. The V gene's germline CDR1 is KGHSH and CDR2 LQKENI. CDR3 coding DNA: TGTGCCAGCTCACCACAAATTGGAGGCGGGGAGCTGTTTTTT. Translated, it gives CASSPQIGGGELFF. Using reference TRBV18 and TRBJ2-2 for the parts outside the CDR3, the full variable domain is NAGVMQNPRHLVRRRGQEARLRCSPMKGHSHVYWYRQLPEEGLKFMVYLQKENIIDESGMPKERFSAEFPKEGPSILRIQQVVRGDSAAYFCASSPQIGGGELFFGEGSRLTVL.

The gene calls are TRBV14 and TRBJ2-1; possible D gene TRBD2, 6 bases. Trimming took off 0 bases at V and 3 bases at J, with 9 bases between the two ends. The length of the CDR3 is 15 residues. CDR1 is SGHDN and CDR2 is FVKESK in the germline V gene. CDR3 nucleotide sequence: TGTGCCAGCAGCCAAGAGGGGGGAAACTACAATGAGCAGTTCTTC. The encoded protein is CASSQEGGNYNEQFF.

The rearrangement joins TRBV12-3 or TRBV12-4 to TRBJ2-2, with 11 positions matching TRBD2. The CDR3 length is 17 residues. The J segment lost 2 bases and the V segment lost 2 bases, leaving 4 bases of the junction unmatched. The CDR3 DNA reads TGTGCCAGCAGTTTAACCCGACTAGCGGGAAACACCGGGGAGCTGTTTTTT. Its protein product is CASSLTRLAGNTGELFF.